This T cell receptor (beta chain) was sequenced in a study of identical twins (dated by TCRdb to between 2015 and 2016). For the study in its entirety: To test whether fetal clonotypes persist, the study used deep sequencing on TCR alpha and beta repertoires from monozygotic twins, unrelated adults of various ages, and cord blood. Replicate twin experiments were performed at different times using different library preparation protocols to rule out contamination. Study-wide conclusions, independent of this receptor: Zero-insertion analyses could be partly confounded by invariant T cells such as MAIT and iNKT, though diverse VJ usage argued against such confounding for most clonotypes. In monozygotic twins, recombination models systematically underestimated out-of-frame TCR alpha sharing, but the models matched the sharing seen between unrelated individuals. Fewer insertions were carried by abundant cord blood beta clonotypes, a similar but weaker trend appeared in young adult naive repertoires, and no such trend appeared in memory repertoires. A weaker excess of twin sharing was found in beta out-of-frame sequences because the signal-to-noise ratio was lowered by fewer shared sequences. Because the same donors could not be followed over many years, the conclusions relied on cross-sectional statistical analysis. Out-of-frame TCR alpha sequences shared between twins showed an excess of low generation-probability sequences compared with coincidental sharing between unrelated individuals.

The library was made by 5' RACE. The listed sequencing device is Illumina HiSeq 2000. A universal primer binding site was introduced by template switching, and a unique molecular identifier was present in the final cDNA, enabling accurate counting of TCR cDNA molecules. Specific primers in the conserved constant-segment region were used to synthesize first-strand cDNA for the TCR alpha and beta chains. To control for contamination, every cDNA library carried two barcodes: a SMART-Mk sample barcode plus Illumina barcodes. TruSeq adapter sequences along with Illumina sample barcodes were introduced in two successive PCR steps. Sequencing of the TCR alpha and beta cDNA libraries was done on the Illumina HiSeq platform using custom primers. The authors processed their data as follows. Unique molecular identifiers were extracted from raw reads with MiGEC, and CDR3 positions were determined with MiXCR. Recombination models were inferred per individual with the repgenHMM and IGoR tools using an EM algorithm. The tcR package in R was used for shared clonotype analysis, with sharing normalized by the product of cloneset sizes. To study raw recombination without the effects of thymic and clonal selection, out-of-frame nonproductive sequences were analyzed. TCRdb ran its own pipeline on the public reads, namely fastp trimming at Q25 and MiXCR clone calling, and kept in-frame beta chains. Identical CDR3 proteins give one entry, which carries the most common genes and DNA. TCRdb's processing, not the authors', yielded these V and J calls. The sample table lists 1.5 million to 2 million distinct CDR3 sequences, under 35% of them with a count of one. Under 0.35% of the sample belongs to the ten largest clones.

Every donor was a healthy Caucasian. Its CDR3 holds 14 amino acids, cysteine through phenylalanine. Kept here is only the CDR3 DNA, which spans 42 bases and is read in frame from base 1. CDR1 SGHRS and CDR2 YFSETQ are derived from the germline V gene. Compared with germline, V lacks 3 bases and J lacks 4 bases; bases without a gene match: 3. Turning to this clonotype: The target of this receptor is not known. The input lacks base qualities; no much larger clone sits a single base away.

Sequences were obtained from cord blood. The sequence came from a newborn girl in good health. This receptor chain uses TRBV5-1 and TRBJ1-1; 10 bases in between match TRBD1. The DNA sequence follows: TGCGCCAGCAGCTCGGGGACAGGGGCCACTGAAGCTTTCTTT. Its protein reads: CASSSGTGATEAFF.